This T cell receptor beta chain was recorded in a study of memory B cells and T cells in multiple sclerosis. After stimulus-free culture, autoproliferating CFSE-dim and non-proliferating CFSE-high T cells were sequenced separately. About 50 million CFSE-labeled PBMCs were cultured about seven days unstimulated, then replicate wells were pooled. Without exogenous stimuli, around 0.5 uM CFSE-labeled PBMCs were cultured serum-free. Sequencing used immunoSEQ multiplex PCR; TCRdb keeps in-frame clones, though not all of them. The sample has over 35,000 clones; roughly 82% are singletons. Notes on the study in general: Compartments had unequal clone-set sizes, affecting shared clonotype counts.

Germline CDR1 is MDHEN and CDR2 is SYDVKM. V shed 5 bases and J shed 6 bases, with 10 bases lying between them. The CDR3 spans 13 residues. Concerning this clone: Its antigen is still unknown.

The clonotype was recovered from a human donor with multiple sclerosis. The chain employs TRBV28 and TRBJ2-2, with D possibly being TRBD1 or TRBD2 (5 bases each). Sequenced sample: PBMCs from blood kept in culture. CDR3 sequence (DNA): TGTGCCAGCAGTGGCCGGGGCCCCGGGGAGCTGTTTTTT. Translated, it gives CASSGRGPGELFF.